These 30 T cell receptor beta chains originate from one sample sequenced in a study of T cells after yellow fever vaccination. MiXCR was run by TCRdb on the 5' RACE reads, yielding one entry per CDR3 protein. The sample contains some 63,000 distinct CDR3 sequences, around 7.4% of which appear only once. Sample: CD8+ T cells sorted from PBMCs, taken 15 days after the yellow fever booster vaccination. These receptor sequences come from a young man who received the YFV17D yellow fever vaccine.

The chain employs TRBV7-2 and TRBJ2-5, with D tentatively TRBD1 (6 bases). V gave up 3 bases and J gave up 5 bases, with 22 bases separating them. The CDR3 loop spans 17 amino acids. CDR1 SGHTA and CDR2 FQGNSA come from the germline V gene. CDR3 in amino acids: CASSFGPTQGVVETQYF. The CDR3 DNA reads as TGTGCCAGCAGCTTCGGTCCCACACAGGGCGTCGTGGAGACCCAGTACTTC. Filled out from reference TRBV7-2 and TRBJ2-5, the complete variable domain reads GAGVSQSPSNKVTEKGKDVELRCDPISGHTALYWYRQSLGQGLEFLIYFQGNSAPDKSGLPSDRFSAERTGGSVSTLTIQRTQQEDSAVYLCASSFGPTQGVVETQYFGPGTRLLVL.

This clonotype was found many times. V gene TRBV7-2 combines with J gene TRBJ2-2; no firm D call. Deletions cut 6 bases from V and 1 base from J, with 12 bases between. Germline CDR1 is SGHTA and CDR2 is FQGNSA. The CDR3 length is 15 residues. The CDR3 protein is CASRRTQLNTGELFF. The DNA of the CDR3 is TGTGCCAGCAGAAGGACCCAGCTGAACACCGGGGAGCTGTTTTTT.

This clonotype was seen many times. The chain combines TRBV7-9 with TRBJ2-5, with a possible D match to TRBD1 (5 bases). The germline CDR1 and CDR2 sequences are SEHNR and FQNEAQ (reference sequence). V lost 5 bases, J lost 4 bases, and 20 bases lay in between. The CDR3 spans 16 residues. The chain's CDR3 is CASSPQGNSNGETQYF. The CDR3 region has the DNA TGTGCCAGCAGCCCCCAGGGAAACTCCAATGGAGAGACCCAGTACTTC. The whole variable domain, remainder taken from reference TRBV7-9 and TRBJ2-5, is DTGVSQNPRHKITKRGQNVTFRCDPISEHNRLYWYRQTLGQGPEFLTYFQNEAQLEKSRLLSDRFSAERPKGSFSTLEIQRTEQGDSAMYLCASSPQGNSNGETQYFGPGTRLLVL.

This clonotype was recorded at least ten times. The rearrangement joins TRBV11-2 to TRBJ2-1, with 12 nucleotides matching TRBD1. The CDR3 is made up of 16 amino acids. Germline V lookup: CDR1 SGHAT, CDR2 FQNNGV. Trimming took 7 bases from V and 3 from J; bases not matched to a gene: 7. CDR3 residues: CASIPGTGGGYNEQFF. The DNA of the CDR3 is TGTGCCAGCATTCCCGGGACAGGGGGCGGCTACAATGAGCAGTTCTTC. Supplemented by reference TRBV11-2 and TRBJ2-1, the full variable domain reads EAGVAQSPRYKIIEKRQSVAFWCNPISGHATLYWYQQILGQGPKLLIQFQNNGVVDDSQLPKDRFSAERLKGVDSTLKIQPAKLEDSAVYLCASIPGTGGGYNEQFFGPGTRLTVL.

The CDR3 protein is CASSISGEQYF. The CDR3 DNA reads TGTGCCAGCAGCATCAGTGGAGAGCAGTACTTC. This chain joins TRBV7-9 and TRBJ2-7; no reliable D call. V lost 5 bases, J lost 7 bases, and 9 bases lay in between. CDR1 SEHNR and CDR2 FQNEAQ come from the germline V gene (reference sequence). This CDR3 comprises 11 residues.

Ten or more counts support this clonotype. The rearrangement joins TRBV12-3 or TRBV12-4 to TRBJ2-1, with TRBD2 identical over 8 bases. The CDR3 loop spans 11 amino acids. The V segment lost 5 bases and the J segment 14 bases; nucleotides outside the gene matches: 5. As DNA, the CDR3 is TGTGCCAGCAGTCCGGGACTAGTGGAGTTCTTC. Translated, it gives CASSPGLVEFF.

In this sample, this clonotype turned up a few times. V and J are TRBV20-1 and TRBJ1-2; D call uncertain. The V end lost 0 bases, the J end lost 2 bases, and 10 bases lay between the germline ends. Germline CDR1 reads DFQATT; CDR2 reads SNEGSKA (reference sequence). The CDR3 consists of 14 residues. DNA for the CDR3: TGCAGTGCTAGAGATCTAAGGGAAAACTATGGCTACACCTTC. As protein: CSARDLRENYGYTF.

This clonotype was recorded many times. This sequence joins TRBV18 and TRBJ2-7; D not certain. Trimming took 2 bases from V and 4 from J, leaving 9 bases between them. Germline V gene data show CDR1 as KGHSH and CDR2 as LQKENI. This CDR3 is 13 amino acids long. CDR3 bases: TGTGCCAGCTCACCAAGCAACGAATACGAGCAGTACTTC. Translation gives CASSPSNEYEQYF. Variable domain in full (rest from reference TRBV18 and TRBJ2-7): NAGVMQNPRHLVRRRGQEARLRCSPMKGHSHVYWYRQLPEEGLKFMVYLQKENIIDESGMPKERFSAEFPKEGPSILRIQQVVRGDSAAYFCASSPSNEYEQYFGPGTRLTVT.

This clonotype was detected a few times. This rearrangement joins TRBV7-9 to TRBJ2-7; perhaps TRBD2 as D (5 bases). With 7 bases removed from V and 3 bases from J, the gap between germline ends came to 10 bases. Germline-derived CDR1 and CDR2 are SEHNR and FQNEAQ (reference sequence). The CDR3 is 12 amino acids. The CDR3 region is CASTTEGYEQYF. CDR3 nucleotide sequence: TGTGCCAGCACCACCGAGGGCTACGAGCAGTACTTC.

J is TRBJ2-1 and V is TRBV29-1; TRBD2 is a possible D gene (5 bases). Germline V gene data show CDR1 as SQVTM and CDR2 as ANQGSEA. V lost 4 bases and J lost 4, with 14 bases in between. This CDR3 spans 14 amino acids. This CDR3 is CSVVEGVVYNEQFF. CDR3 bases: TGCAGCGTTGTTGAGGGAGTGGTATACAATGAGCAGTTCTTC.

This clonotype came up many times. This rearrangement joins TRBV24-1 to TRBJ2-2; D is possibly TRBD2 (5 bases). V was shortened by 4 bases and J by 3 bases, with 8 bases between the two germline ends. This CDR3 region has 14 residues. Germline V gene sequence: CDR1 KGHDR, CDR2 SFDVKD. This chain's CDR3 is CATSETRDTGELFF. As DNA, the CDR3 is TGTGCCACCAGTGAAACGCGGGACACCGGGGAGCTGTTTTTT.

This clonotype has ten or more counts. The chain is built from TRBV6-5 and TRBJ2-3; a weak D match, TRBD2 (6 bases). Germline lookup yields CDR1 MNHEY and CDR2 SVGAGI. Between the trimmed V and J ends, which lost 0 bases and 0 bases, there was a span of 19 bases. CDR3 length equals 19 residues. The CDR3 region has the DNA TGTGCCAGCAGTTACTCGACTTATAACACGGGACTCAGCACAGATACGCAGTATTTT. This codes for CASSYSTYNTGLSTDTQYF.

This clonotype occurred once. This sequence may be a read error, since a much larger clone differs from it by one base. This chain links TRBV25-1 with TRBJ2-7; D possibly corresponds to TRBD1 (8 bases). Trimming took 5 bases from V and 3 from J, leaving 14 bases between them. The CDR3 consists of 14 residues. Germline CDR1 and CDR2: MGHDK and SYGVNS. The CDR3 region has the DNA TGTGCCAGCAGTACAGGGGGGGTATTCTACGAGCAGTACTTC. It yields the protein CASSTGGVFYEQYF.

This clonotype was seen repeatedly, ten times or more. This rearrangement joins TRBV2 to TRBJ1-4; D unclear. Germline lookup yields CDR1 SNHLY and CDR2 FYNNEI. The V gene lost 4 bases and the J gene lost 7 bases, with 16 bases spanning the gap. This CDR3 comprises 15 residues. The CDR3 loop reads CASSGITPRGEKLFF. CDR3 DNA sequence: TGTGCCAGCAGTGGGATCACCCCGAGAGGTGAAAAACTGTTTTTT.

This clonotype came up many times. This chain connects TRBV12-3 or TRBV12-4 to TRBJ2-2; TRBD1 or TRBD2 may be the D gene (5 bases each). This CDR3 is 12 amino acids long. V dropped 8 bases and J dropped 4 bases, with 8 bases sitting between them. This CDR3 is CASGGGTGELFF. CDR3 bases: TGTGCCAGCGGGGGTGGCACCGGGGAGCTGTTTTTT.

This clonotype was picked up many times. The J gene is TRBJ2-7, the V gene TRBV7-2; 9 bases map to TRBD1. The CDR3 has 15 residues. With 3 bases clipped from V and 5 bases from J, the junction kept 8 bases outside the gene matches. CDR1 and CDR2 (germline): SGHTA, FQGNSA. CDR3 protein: CASSFSGTGLDEQYF. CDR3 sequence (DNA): TGTGCCAGCAGCTTCTCCGGGACAGGGCTAGACGAGCAGTACTTC.

CDR3 amino acids: CASRVIQGDGDTQYF. CDR3 in DNA: TGTGCCAGCAGGGTAATACAGGGGGATGGAGATACGCAGTATTTT. The chain couples TRBV12-3 or TRBV12-4 to TRBJ2-3, with TRBD1 identical over 8 bases. V was pared by 6 bases and J by 5 bases, with 10 bases of the junction left unmatched. The CDR3 contains 15 residues.

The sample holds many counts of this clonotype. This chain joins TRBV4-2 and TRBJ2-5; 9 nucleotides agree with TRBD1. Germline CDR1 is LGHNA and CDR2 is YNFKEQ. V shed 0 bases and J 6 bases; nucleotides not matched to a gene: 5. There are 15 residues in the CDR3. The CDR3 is CASSQETGGEKTQYF. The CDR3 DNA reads TGTGCCAGCAGCCAAGAAACAGGGGGCGAGAAGACCCAGTACTTC.

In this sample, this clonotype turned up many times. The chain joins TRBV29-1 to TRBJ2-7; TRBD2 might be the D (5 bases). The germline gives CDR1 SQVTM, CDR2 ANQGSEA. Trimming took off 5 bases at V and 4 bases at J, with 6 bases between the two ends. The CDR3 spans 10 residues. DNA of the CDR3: TGCAGCGTTTGGACTTACGAGCAGTACTTC. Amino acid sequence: CSVWTYEQYF.

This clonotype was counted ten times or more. The CDR3 region is CSASGAGELFF. CDR3 sequence (DNA): TGCAGTGCTAGCGGGGCCGGGGAGCTGTTTTTT. The chain joins TRBV20-1 to TRBJ2-2; TRBD2 is a possible D gene (5 bases). V was shortened by 3 bases and J by 6 bases, with 5 bases between the two germline ends. Germline V gene sequence: CDR1 DFQATT, CDR2 SNEGSKA (reference sequence). This CDR3 is built from 11 residues.

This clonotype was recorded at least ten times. The CDR3 coding sequence is TGCAGCGTTGAGGTGCCGGGAAATGAGCAGTTCTTC. Its protein is CSVEVPGNEQFF. The genes are TRBV29-1 and TRBJ2-1; the D gene is possibly TRBD2 (5 bases). CDR3 size: 12 residues. V was cut by 3 bases and J by 7 bases, with 10 bases left in between. The V gene's germline CDR1 is SQVTM and CDR2 ANQGSEA.

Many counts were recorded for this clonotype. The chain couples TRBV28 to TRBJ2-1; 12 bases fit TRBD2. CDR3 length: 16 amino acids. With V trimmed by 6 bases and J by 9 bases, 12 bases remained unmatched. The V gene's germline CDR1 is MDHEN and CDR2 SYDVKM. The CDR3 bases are TGTGCCAGCAGGGAGACTAGCGGGAGTTGGGTTCCTGAGCAGTTCTTC. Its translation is CASRETSGSWVPEQFF.

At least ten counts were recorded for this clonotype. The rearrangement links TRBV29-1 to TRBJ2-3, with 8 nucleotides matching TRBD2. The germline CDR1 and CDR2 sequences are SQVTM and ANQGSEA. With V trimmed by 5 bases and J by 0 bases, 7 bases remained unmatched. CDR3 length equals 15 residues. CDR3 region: CSVLLAVLSTDTQYF. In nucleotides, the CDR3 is TGCAGCGTTTTACTAGCGGTTCTCAGCACAGATACGCAGTATTTT.

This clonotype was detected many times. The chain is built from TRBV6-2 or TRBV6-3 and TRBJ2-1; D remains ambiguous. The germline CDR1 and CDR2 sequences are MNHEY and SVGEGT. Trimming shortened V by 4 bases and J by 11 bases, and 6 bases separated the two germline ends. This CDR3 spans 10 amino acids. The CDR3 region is CASSSGQQFF. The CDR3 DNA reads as TGTGCCAGCAGTTCGGGCCAGCAGTTCTTC.

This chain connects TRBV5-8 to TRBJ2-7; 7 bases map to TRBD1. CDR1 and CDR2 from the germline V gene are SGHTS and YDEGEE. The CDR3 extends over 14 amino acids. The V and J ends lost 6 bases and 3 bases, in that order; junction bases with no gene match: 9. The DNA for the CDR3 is TGTGCCAGCATCGACGGACAGGAGTTCTACGAGCAGTACTTC. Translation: CASIDGQEFYEQYF.

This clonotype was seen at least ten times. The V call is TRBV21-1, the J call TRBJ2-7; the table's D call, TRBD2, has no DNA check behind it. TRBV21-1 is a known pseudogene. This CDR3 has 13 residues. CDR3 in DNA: TGTGCCAGCAGCAAAGCGAGCGGGAGTACGCAGTACTTC. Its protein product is CASSKASGSTQYF.

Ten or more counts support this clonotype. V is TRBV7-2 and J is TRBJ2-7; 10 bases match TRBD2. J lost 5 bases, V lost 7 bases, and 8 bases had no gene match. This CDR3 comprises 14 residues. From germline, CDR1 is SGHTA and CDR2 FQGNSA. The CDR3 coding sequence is TGTGCCAGCACCCCGACTAGCGGGTGGGACGAGCAGTACTTC. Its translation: CASTPTSGWDEQYF.

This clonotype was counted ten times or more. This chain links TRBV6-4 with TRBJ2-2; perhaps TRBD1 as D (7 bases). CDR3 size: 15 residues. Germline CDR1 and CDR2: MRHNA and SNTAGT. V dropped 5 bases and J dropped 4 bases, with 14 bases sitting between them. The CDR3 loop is CASSIQGGSTGELFF. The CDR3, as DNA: TGTGCCAGCAGTATCCAGGGGGGAAGCACCGGGGAGCTGTTTTTT.

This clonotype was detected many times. The CDR3 DNA reads as TGTGCCAGCAGCGTACTCGGAGAGACCCAGTACTTC. Its translation is CASSVLGETQYF. The chain uses TRBV9 and TRBJ2-5; D ambiguous. CDR3 length equals 12 residues. Germline loops: CDR1 SGDLS, CDR2 YYNGEE. The germline V and J ends were trimmed by 1 base and 4 bases, with 5 bases remaining between them. Full variable domain (remainder filled in from reference TRBV9 and TRBJ2-5): DSGVTQTPKHLITATGQRVTLRCSPRSGDLSVYWYQQSLDQGLQFLIQYYNGEERAKGNILERFSAQQFPDLHSELNLSSLELGDSALYFCASSVLGETQYFGPGTRLLVL.

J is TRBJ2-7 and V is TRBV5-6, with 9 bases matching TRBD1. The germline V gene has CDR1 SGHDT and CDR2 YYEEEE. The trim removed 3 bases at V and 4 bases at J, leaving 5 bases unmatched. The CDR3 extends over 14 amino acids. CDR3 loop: CASSSGTGMYEQYF. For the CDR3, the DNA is TGTGCCAGCAGCTCCGGGACAGGGATGTACGAGCAGTACTTC.